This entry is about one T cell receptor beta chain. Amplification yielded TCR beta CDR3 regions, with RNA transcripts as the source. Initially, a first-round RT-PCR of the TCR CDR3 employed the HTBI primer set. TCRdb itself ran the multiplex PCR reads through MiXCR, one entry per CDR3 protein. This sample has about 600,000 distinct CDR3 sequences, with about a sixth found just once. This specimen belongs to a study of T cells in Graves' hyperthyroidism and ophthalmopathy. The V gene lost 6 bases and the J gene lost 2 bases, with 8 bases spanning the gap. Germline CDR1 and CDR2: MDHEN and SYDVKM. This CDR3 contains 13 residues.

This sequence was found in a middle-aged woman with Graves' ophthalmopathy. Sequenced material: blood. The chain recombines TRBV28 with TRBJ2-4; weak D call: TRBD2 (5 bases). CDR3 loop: CASRDGTKNIQYF. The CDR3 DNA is TGTGCCAGCAGGGACGGGACCAAAAACATTCAGTACTTC.